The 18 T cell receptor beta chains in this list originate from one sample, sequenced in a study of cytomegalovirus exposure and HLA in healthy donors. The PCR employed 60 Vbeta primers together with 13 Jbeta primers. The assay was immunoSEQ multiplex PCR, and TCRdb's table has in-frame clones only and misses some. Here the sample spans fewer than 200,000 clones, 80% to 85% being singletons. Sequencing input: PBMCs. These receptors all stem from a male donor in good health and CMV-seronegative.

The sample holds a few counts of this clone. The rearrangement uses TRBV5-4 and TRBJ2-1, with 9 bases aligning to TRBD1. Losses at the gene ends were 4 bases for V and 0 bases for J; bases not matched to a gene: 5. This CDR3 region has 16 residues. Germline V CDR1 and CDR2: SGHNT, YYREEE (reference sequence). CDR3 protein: CASSGGTGSSYNEQFF. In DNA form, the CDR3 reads TGTGCCAGCAGCGGGGGGACAGGGAGCTCCTACAATGAGCAGTTCTTC.

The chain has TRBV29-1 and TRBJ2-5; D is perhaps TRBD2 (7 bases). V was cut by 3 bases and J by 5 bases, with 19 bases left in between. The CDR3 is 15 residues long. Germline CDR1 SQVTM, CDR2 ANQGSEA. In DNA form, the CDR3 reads TGCAGCGTTGATTCTGGGGGGGCCTCGGTGGAGACCCAGTACTTC. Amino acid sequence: CSVDSGGASVETQYF.

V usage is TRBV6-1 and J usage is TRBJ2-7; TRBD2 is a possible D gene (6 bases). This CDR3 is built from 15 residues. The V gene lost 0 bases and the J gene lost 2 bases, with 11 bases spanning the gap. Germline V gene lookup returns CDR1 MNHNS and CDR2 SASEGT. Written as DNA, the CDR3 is TGTGCCAGCAGTGAAGCGCCAGGGACTCCCTACGAGCAGTACTTC. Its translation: CASSEAPGTPYEQYF.

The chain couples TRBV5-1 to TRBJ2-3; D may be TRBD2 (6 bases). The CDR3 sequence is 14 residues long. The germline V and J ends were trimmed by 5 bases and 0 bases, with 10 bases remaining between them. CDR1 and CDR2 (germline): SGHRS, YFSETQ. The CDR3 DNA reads TGCGCCAGCAGGGACGGGGGTAGCACAGATACGCAGTATTTT. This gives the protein CASRDGGSTDTQYF.

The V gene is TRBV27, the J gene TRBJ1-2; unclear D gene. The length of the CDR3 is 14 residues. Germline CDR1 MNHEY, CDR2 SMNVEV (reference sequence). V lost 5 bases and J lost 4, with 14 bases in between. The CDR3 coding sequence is TGTGCCAGCAGTGACGGAACTAGGGTCTATGGCTACACCTTC. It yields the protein CASSDGTRVYGYTF.

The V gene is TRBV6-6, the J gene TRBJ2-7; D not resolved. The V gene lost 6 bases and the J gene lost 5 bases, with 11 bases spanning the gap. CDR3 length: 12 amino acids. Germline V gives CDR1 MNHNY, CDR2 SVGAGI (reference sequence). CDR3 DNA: TGTGCCAGCAGGGCCGCTCAGGACGAGCAGTACTTC. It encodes CASRAAQDEQYF.

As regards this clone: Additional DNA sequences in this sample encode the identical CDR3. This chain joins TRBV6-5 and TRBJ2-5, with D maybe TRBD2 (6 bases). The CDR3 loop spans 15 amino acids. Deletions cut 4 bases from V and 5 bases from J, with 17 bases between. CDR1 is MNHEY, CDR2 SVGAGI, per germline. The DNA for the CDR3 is TGTGCCAGCAGTTCGGGACTCTCTTCGGGGGAGACCCAGTACTTC. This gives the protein CASSSGLSSGETQYF.

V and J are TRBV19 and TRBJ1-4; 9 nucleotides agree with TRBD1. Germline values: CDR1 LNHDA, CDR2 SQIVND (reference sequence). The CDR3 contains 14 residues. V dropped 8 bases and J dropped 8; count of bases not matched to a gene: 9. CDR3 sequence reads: CASRVGQGGEKLFF. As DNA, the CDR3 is TGTGCCAGTCGTGTGGGACAGGGAGGAGAAAAACTGTTTTTT.

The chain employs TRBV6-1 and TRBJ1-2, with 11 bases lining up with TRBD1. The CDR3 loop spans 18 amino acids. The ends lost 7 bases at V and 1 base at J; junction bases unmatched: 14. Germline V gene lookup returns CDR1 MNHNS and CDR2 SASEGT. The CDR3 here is CASIEPRDRGFLNYGYTF. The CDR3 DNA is TGTGCCAGCATTGAGCCGAGGGACAGGGGGTTTCTTAACTATGGCTACACCTTC.

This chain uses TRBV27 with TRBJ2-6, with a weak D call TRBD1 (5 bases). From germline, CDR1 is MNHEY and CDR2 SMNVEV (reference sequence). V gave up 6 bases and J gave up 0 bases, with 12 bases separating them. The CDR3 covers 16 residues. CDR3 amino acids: CASRFRASSGANVLTF. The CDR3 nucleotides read TGTGCCAGCAGGTTCAGGGCCAGCTCTGGGGCCAACGTCCTGACTTTC.

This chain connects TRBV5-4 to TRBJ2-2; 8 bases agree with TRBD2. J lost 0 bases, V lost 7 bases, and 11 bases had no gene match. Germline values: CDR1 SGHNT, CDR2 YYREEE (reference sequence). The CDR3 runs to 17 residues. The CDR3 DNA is TGTGCCAGCCAGCCAAACCAAGCGGGGGCGAACACCGGGGAGCTGTTTTTT. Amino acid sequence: CASQPNQAGANTGELFF.

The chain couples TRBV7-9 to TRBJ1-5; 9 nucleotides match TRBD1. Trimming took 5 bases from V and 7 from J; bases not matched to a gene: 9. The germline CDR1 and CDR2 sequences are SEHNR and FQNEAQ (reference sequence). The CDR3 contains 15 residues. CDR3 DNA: TGTGCCAGCAGCCCGGGACAGGGAGAGGGACAGCCCCAGCATTTT. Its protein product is CASSPGQGEGQPQHF. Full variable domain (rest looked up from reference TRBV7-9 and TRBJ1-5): DTGVSQNPRHKITKRGQNVTFRCDPISEHNRLYWYRQTLGQGPEFLTYFQNEAQLEKSRLLSDRFSAERPKGSFSTLEIQRTEQGDSAMYLCASSPGQGEGQPQHFGDGTRLSIL.

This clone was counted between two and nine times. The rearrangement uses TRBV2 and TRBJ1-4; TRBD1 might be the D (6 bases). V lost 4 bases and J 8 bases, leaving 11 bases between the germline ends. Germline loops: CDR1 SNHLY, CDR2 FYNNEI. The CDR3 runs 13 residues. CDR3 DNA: TGTGCCAGCAGTGGGCGGGGGCGAGAAAAACTGTTTTTT. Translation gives CASSGRGREKLFF.

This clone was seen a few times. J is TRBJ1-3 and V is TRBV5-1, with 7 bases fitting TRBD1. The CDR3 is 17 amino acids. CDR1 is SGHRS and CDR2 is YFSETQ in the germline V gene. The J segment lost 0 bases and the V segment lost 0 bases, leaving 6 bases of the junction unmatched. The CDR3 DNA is TGCGCCAGCAGCTTGGTTTCAGGGGGGACCTCTGGAAACACCATATATTTT. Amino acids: CASSLVSGGTSGNTIYF.

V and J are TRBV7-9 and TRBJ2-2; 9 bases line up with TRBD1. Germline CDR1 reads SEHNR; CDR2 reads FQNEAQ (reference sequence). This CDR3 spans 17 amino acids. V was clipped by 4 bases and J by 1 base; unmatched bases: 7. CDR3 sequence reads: CASSWTGDGWNTGELFF. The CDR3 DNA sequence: TGTGCCAGCAGCTGGACAGGGGATGGATGGAACACCGGGGAGCTGTTTTTT. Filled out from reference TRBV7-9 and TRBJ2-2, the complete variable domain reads DTGVSQNPRHKITKRGQNVTFRCDPISEHNRLYWYRQTLGQGPEFLTYFQNEAQLEKSRLLSDRFSAERPKGSFSTLEIQRTEQGDSAMYLCASSWTGDGWNTGELFFGEGSRLTVL.

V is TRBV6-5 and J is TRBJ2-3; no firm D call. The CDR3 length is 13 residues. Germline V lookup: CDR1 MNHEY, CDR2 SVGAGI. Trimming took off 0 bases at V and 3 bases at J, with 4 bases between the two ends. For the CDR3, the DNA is TGTGCCAGCAGTTACTCCCAGACAGATACGCAGTATTTT. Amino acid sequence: CASSYSQTDTQYF.

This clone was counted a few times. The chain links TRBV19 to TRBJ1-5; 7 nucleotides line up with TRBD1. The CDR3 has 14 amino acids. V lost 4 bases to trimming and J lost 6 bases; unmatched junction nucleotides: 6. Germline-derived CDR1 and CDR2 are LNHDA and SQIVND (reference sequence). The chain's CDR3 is CASSKTGAGQPQHF. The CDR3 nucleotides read TGTGCCAGTAGTAAAACAGGGGCGGGTCAGCCCCAGCATTTT.

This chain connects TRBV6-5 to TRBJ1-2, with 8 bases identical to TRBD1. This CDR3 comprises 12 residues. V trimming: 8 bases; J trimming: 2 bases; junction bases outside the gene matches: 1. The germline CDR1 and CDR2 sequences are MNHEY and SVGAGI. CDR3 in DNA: TGTGCCAGCGCAGGGGGCAACTATGGCTACACCTTC. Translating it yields CASAGGNYGYTF.